The 28 T cell receptor beta chains below come from one sample, sequenced in a study of CD8 T cells in ankylosing spondylitis. No antigens are known for them. Broader study findings: Apparently characteristic of ankylosing spondylitis blood was a TCR beta motif (about 8 highly homologous variants).

TCRdb reprocessed the 5' RACE reads with MiXCR, giving one entry per CDR3 protein. Among some 400,000 distinct CDR3 sequences, 20% to 25% were seen once, and the ten largest hold less than 20%. The sequencing input was blood, either unsorted or a sorted T cell fraction (not recorded which). These receptors were obtained from a male donor with ankylosing spondylitis.

This clonotype was observed a handful of times. This rearrangement joins TRBV2 to TRBJ1-2, with D uncertain. The CDR3 is 13 amino acids. The V gene lost 4 bases and the J gene lost 6 bases, with 12 bases spanning the gap. Germline CDR1 reads SNHLY; CDR2 reads FYNNEI. The CDR3 sequence is CASSVLRVDGYTF. The CDR3 DNA follows: TGTGCCAGCAGTGTCCTTCGGGTTGATGGCTACACCTTC.

In this sample, this clonotype turned up many times. This chain connects TRBV29-1 to TRBJ2-6; D unclear. The CDR3 spans 13 residues. Trimming took 5 bases from V and 4 from J, leaving 9 bases between them. Germline V gene sequence: CDR1 SQVTM, CDR2 ANQGSEA. DNA of the CDR3: TGCAGCGTTTTCGGTAGGGGGGCCAACGTCCTGACTTTC. Translation: CSVFGRGANVLTF.

The genes are TRBV7-6 and TRBJ1-4; perhaps TRBD1 as D (5 bases). The CDR3 runs 20 residues. In germline, CDR1 is SGHVS, CDR2 FNYEAQ. The V gene lost 2 bases and the J gene lost 1 base, with 23 bases spanning the gap. This CDR3 reads CASSLRRGNLRSGTNEKLFF. The CDR3 DNA is TGTGCCAGCAGCTTACGGCGGGGGAACTTGCGTAGTGGAACTAATGAAAAACTGTTTTTT.

The chain is built from TRBV5-1 and TRBJ1-1; a possible D gene is TRBD1 (6 bases). Trimming pared 4 bases from V and 0 bases from J, leaving 13 bases between. Per germline, CDR1 SGHRS and CDR2 YFSETQ. The CDR3 is 15 residues long. This CDR3 is CASSPAGDLNTEAFF. In DNA form, the CDR3 reads TGCGCCAGCAGCCCCGCAGGGGATTTGAACACTGAAGCTTTCTTT.

This sequence joins TRBV12-3 or TRBV12-4 and TRBJ2-1; D gene ambiguous. With 7 bases removed from V and 5 bases from J, the gap between germline ends came to 3 bases. The CDR3 sequence is 10 residues long. CDR3 loop: CASMNNEQFF. The CDR3 DNA reads TGTGCCAGCATGAACAATGAGCAGTTCTTC.

This clonotype was detected only a few times. The rearrangement links TRBV18 to TRBJ2-2; D gene uncertain. Trimming stripped 3 bases from V and 5 bases from J, with 7 bases between. The CDR3 has 13 residues. CDR1 and CDR2 from the germline V gene are KGHSH and LQKENI. CDR3 sequence reads: CASSPEGTGELFF. The CDR3 region has the DNA TGTGCCAGCTCACCTGAAGGGACCGGGGAGCTGTTTTTT.

The genes are TRBV12-3 or TRBV12-4 and TRBJ2-5; 7 bases align to TRBD1. The CDR3 totals 14 residues. With 6 bases clipped from V and 1 base from J, the junction kept 5 bases outside the gene matches. The CDR3 reads CASSLYRGQETQYF. CDR3 sequence (DNA): TGTGCCAGCAGCTTATACAGGGGCCAAGAGACCCAGTACTTC.

The sample holds a few counts of this clonotype. The genes are TRBV20-1 and TRBJ2-7; 10 bases align to TRBD2. This CDR3 contains 14 residues. With V trimmed by 6 bases and J by 4 bases, 9 bases remained unmatched. CDR1 DFQATT and CDR2 SNEGSKA come from the germline V gene (reference sequence). This chain's CDR3 is CSAQGLAGAYEQYF. DNA for the CDR3: TGCAGTGCGCAGGGGCTAGCGGGAGCATACGAGCAGTACTTC.

The table lists this clonotype with a few counts. The chain employs TRBV6-5 and TRBJ2-5, with 8 bases aligning to TRBD1. This CDR3 has 15 residues. Germline V gene sequence: CDR1 MNHEY, CDR2 SVGAGI. With V trimmed by 0 bases and J by 5 bases, 5 bases remained unmatched. The CDR3 nucleotides read TGTGCCAGCAGTTACTCCAGGGGGCCGGGGGAGACCCAGTACTTC. Translating gives CASSYSRGPGETQYF.

The chain carries TRBV4-1 and TRBJ2-7; 9 bases fit TRBD2. Trimming took 2 bases from V and 4 from J; bases not matched to a gene: 6. The CDR3 runs 15 residues. CDR1 and CDR2 from the germline V gene are MGHRA and YSYEKL. The CDR3 nucleotides read TGCGCCAGCAGCCAAATGCTAGCGGGAATATACGAGCAGTACTTC. Translated: CASSQMLAGIYEQYF.

This clonotype was seen a few times. The V and J genes are TRBV3-1 and TRBJ2-3; 13 bases map to TRBD2. The CDR3 covers 17 residues. The ends lost 2 bases at V and 7 bases at J; junction bases unmatched: 9. Germline V gene lookup returns CDR1 LGHDT and CDR2 YNNKEL (reference sequence). This CDR3 reads CASSQPGLAGVPYTQYF. CDR3 DNA: TGTGCCAGCAGCCAACCCGGACTAGCGGGAGTACCTTATACGCAGTATTTT.

In its sample, this clonotype was seen a few times. This sequence joins TRBV6-1 and TRBJ1-5; a weak D match, TRBD1 (5 bases). Trimming took off 7 bases at V and 10 bases at J, with 20 bases between the two ends. This CDR3 has 14 amino acids. Germline values: CDR1 MNHNS, CDR2 SASEGT. CDR3 amino acids: CASMRGREPEPQHF. The CDR3 region has the DNA TGTGCCAGCATGCGGGGGAGGGAACCCGAACCCCAGCATTTT.

This clonotype was observed a handful of times. The genes are TRBV9 and TRBJ1-6, with D possibly being TRBD1 (5 bases). The CDR3 is made up of 14 amino acids. V lost 0 bases and J lost 7, with 8 bases in between. The germline CDR1 and CDR2 sequences are SGDLS and YYNGEE. The CDR3 sequence is CASSVETANSPLHF. CDR3 sequence (DNA): TGTGCCAGCAGCGTAGAGACAGCGAATTCACCCCTCCACTTT.

This rearrangement joins TRBV5-1 to TRBJ2-1, with 9 bases aligning to TRBD2. With 0 bases clipped from V and 3 bases from J, the junction kept 4 bases outside the gene matches. This CDR3 comprises 16 residues. Germline V gene sequence: CDR1 SGHRS, CDR2 YFSETQ. The CDR3 DNA reads TGCGCCAGCAGCTTGGGTCCGCGGGAGGGCTACAATGAGCAGTTCTTC. Translation gives CASSLGPREGYNEQFF.

V usage is TRBV7-9 and J usage is TRBJ2-1; 7 bases map to TRBD1. CDR1 is SEHNR, CDR2 FQNEAQ, per germline (reference sequence). The CDR3 spans 16 residues. The V and J ends lost 6 bases and 4 bases, in that order; junction bases with no gene match: 12. CDR3 residues: CASSRTQGNTYNEQFF. The CDR3 coding sequence is TGTGCCAGCAGTCGTACACAGGGGAATACGTACAATGAGCAGTTCTTC. Combining the CDR3 with reference TRBV7-9 and TRBJ2-1 gives the whole variable domain DTGVSQNPRHKITKRGQNVTFRCDPISEHNRLYWYRQTLGQGPEFLTYFQNEAQLEKSRLLSDRFSAERPKGSFSTLEIQRTEQGDSAMYLCASSRTQGNTYNEQFFGPGTRLTVL.

The rearrangement links TRBV29-1 to TRBJ2-3; D is undetermined. This CDR3 is built from 11 residues. V lost 4 bases and J lost 6, with 8 bases in between. Germline CDR1 SQVTM, CDR2 ANQGSEA. The CDR3 sequence: CSVGARDTQYF. CDR3 DNA sequence: TGCAGCGTTGGGGCCCGGGATACGCAGTATTTT.

This clonotype was detected ten times or more. The chain combines TRBV7-2 with TRBJ2-3, with D possibly TRBD1 on 5 matching bases. The V and J ends lost 1 base and 1 base respectively, with 12 bases between them. The CDR3 is 16 amino acids. Per the germline V gene, CDR1 is SGHTA and CDR2 is FQGNSA. As DNA, the CDR3 is TGTGCCAGCAGCTTAGGCAGCCTAGGGGGCACAGATACGCAGTATTTT. This gives the protein CASSLGSLGGTDTQYF. Complete variable domain (other parts from reference TRBV7-2 and TRBJ2-3): GAGVSQSPSNKVTEKGKDVELRCDPISGHTALYWYRQSLGQGLEFLIYFQGNSAPDKSGLPSDRFSAERTGGSVSTLTIQRTQQEDSAVYLCASSLGSLGGTDTQYFGPGTRLTVL.

The J gene is TRBJ2-3, the V gene TRBV20-1, with 11 positions matching TRBD2. Germline CDR1 DFQATT, CDR2 SNEGSKA (reference sequence). The CDR3 consists of 16 residues. V dropped 7 bases and J dropped 0; count of bases not matched to a gene: 9. CDR3 sequence: CSVLTSGRTSTDTQYF. Here the CDR3 DNA reads TGCAGTGTCCTCACTAGCGGGAGAACTAGCACAGATACGCAGTATTTT.

This chain joins TRBV5-1 and TRBJ2-2; 11 nucleotides line up with TRBD2. Germline trimming cut 0 bases from V and 5 bases from J; bases unmatched to any gene: 6. Germline CDR1 SGHRS, CDR2 YFSETQ. The CDR3 consists of 17 residues. This chain's CDR3 is CASSLGGTSGGTGELFF. CDR3 in DNA: TGCGCCAGCAGCTTGGGGGGGACTAGCGGTGGAACCGGGGAGCTGTTTTTT.

V and J are TRBV3-1 and TRBJ2-7, with unresolved D. V lost 0 bases, J lost 6 bases, and 12 bases lay in between. CDR3 size: 14 residues. Germline CDR1 reads LGHDT; CDR2 reads YNNKEL (reference sequence). CDR3 in amino acids: CASSQDPAASEQYF. For the CDR3, the DNA is TGTGCCAGCAGCCAAGATCCAGCCGCCAGCGAGCAGTACTTC.

This clonotype was found a few times. The rearrangement links TRBV7-9 to TRBJ2-2; D might be TRBD1 (5 bases). This CDR3 contains 15 residues. Per germline, CDR1 SEHNR and CDR2 FQNEAQ (reference sequence). Trimming took 2 bases from V and 0 from J, leaving 7 bases between them. The DNA for the CDR3 is TGTGCCAGCAGCTTATGGACACCGAACACCGGGGAGCTGTTTTTT. Protein: CASSLWTPNTGELFF.

J is TRBJ1-1 and V is TRBV6-5; D remains ambiguous. Germline lookup yields CDR1 MNHEY and CDR2 SVGAGI. There are 13 residues in the CDR3. V lost 2 bases and J 7 bases, leaving 11 bases between the germline ends. As DNA, the CDR3 is TGTGCCAGCAGTTACCTGTCGGGTAGTGAAGCTTTCTTT. Amino acids: CASSYLSGSEAFF.

This chain uses TRBV24-1 with TRBJ2-5; maybe TRBD1 (6 bases). The CDR3 is 13 residues long. Trimming cost V 6 bases and J 5 bases, with 12 bases left between them. Per the germline V gene, CDR1 is KGHDR and CDR2 is SFDVKD. CDR3 in amino acids: CATSQGIGETQYF. The CDR3 region has the DNA TGTGCCACCAGTCAGGGGATCGGGGAGACCCAGTACTTC.

The rearrangement links TRBV7-8 to TRBJ1-1, with D uncertain. The V and J ends lost 1 base and 0 bases respectively, with 12 bases between them. The CDR3 sequence is 16 residues long. Germline V gene sequence: CDR1 SGHVS, CDR2 FQNEAQ. DNA for the CDR3: TGTGCCAGCAGCTTAGAGTCTCTTAGGATGAACACTGAAGCTTTCTTT. Its translation is CASSLESLRMNTEAFF.

V and J are TRBV6-5 and TRBJ2-1; D not resolved. V dropped 2 bases and J dropped 5 bases, with 10 bases sitting between them. The CDR3 totals 14 residues. Germline CDR1 MNHEY, CDR2 SVGAGI. CDR3 region: CASSYESGDNEQFF. CDR3 in DNA: TGTGCCAGCAGTTACGAATCGGGCGACAATGAGCAGTTCTTC.

A few counts support this clonotype. The V and J genes are TRBV11-3 and TRBJ1-1; D is unclear. Germline V gene sequence: CDR1 SGHNT, CDR2 YENEEA. This CDR3 is built from 13 residues. V shed 5 bases and J shed 3 bases, with 10 bases lying between them. In DNA, the CDR3 is TGTGCCAGCAGCGAAATTGCGGACACTGAAGCTTTCTTT. Protein sequence: CASSEIADTEAFF.

At least ten counts were recorded for this clonotype. The gene calls are TRBV2 and TRBJ1-1, with no clear D. V gave up 1 base and J gave up 3 bases, with 6 bases separating them. Germline assignment: CDR1 SNHLY and CDR2 FYNNEI. This CDR3 is built from 13 residues. CDR3 nucleotides: TGTGCCAGCAGTGAAGGGACGTACACTGAAGCTTTCTTT. Amino acids: CASSEGTYTEAFF. Complete variable domain (other parts from reference TRBV2 and TRBJ1-1): EPEVTQTPSHQVTQMGQEVILRCVPISNHLYFYWYRQILGQKVEFLVSFYNNEISEKSEIFDDQFSVERPDGSNFTLKIRSTKLEDSAMYFCASSEGTYTEAFFGQGTRLTVV.

The V call is TRBV10-3, the J call TRBJ2-1; 7 bases are shared with TRBD1. The CDR3 is 12 residues long. Germline V lookup: CDR1 ENHRY, CDR2 SYGVKD. The CDR3 bases are TGTGCACAGGGGTCGTACTCCAATGAGCAGTTCTTC. Amino acids: CAQGSYSNEQFF.